This TCR beta chain is from a study of CD8 T cell repertoires and HIV-1 epitope variants. Points from the study as a whole: About 10 antigen-specific TCR beta clonotypes were found; six seemed cross-reactive to variants.

This table comes from immunoSEQ multiplex PCR, and its TCRdb copy is limited to in-frame clones, with some not included. The sample has some 5,000 clones; 69% are singletons. As regards this clone: The antigen is undetermined.

The CDR3 is made up of 13 amino acids. Germline values: CDR1 SGDLS, CDR2 YYNGEE. The V end was cut by 0 bases, the J end by 4 bases, with 4 bases between. The sequence derives from a male donor with HIV. The V gene is TRBV9, the J gene TRBJ2-2; unclear D gene. Sequencing was carried out using cultured CD8+ T cells derived from PBMCs. As DNA, the CDR3 is TGTGCCAGCAGCGTAGCTACCACCGGGGAGCTGTTTTTT. This encodes CASSVATTGELFF. Full variable domain (outside the CDR3, taken from reference TRBV9 and TRBJ2-2): DSGVTQTPKHLITATGQRVTLRCSPRSGDLSVYWYQQSLDQGLQFLIQYYNGEERAKGNILERFSAQQFPDLHSELNLSSLELGDSALYFCASSVATTGELFFGEGSRLTVL.